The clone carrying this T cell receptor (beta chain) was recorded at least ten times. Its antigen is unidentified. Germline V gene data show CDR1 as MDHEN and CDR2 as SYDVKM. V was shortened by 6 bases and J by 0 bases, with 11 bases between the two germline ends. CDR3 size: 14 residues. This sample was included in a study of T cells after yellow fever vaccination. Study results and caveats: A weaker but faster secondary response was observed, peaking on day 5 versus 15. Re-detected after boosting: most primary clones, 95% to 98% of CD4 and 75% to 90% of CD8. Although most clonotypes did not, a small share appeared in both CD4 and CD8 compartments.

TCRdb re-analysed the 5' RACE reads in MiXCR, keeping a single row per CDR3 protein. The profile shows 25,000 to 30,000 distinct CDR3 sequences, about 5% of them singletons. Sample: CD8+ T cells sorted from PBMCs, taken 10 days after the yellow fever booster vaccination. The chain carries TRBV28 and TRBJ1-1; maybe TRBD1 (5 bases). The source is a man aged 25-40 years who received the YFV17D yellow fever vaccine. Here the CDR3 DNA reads TGTGCCAGCAGGCTCCCGGGGGTGAACACTGAAGCTTTCTTT. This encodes CASRLPGVNTEAFF. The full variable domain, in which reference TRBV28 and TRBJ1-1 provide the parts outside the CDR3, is DVKVTQSSRYLVKRTGEKVFLECVQDMDHENMFWYRQDPGLGLRLIYFSYDVKMKEKGDIPEGYSVSREKKERFSLILESASTNQTSMYLCASRLPGVNTEAFFGQGTRLTVV.